One sample yielded the 2 T cell receptor beta chains listed below, sequenced in a study of shared clonotypes between healthy human individuals. Assay: immunoSEQ multiplex PCR; the TCRdb copy retains only in-frame clones and omits some. Among some 1,400,000 clones listed, approximately 96% were seen once. The sample was naive CD4+ T cells sorted from blood. Subset indicated: CD45RA+ positively selected. Receptors originate from a man aged 25 to 40 in good health.

The J gene is TRBJ1-3, the V gene TRBV19, with D perhaps matching TRBD1 (5 bases). The CDR3 loop spans 15 amino acids. Germline V gene data show CDR1 as LNHDA and CDR2 as SQIVND (reference sequence). V was trimmed by 3 bases and J by 2 bases, leaving 11 bases between them. The CDR3 DNA follows: TGTGCCAGTAGTATCGGCAGGGCCACTGGAAACACCATATATTTT. The encoded protein is CASSIGRATGNTIYF. The full variable domain, in which reference TRBV19 and TRBJ1-3 provide the parts outside the CDR3, is DGGITQSPKYLFRKEGQNVTLSCEQNLNHDAMYWYRQDPGQGLRLIYYSQIVNDFQKGDIAEGYSVSREKKESFPLTVTSAQKNPTAFYLCASSIGRATGNTIYFGEGSWLTVV.

The chain carries TRBV6-6 and TRBJ2-7; 10 bases line up with TRBD1. This CDR3 spans 14 amino acids. J was trimmed by 4 bases and V by 7 bases; bases with no gene match: 7. CDR1 is MNHNY, CDR2 SVGAGI, per germline (reference sequence). For the CDR3, the DNA is TGTGCCAGCACCCCCCGGACAGGGGGGTACGAGCAGTACTTC. It encodes CASTPRTGGYEQYF.